This T cell receptor beta chain originates from a study of blood T cell repertoires in COVID-19. Across the whole study: In each case, the material was cDNA or gDNA derived from T cells, B-cell-depleted T cells, or PBMCs.

As originally analysed: Amplifying reference gene primers gave estimates of nucleated cell counts. The method was immunoSEQ multiplex PCR; TCRdb's version includes in-frame clones alone and lacks a portion of them. From that table come the V and J calls and clone size; the DNA was used to work out D and trimming. Among 200,000 to 250,000 clones, around 86% were seen once, and the ten largest hold 4.5% to 7.5%. The V and J ends lost 6 bases and 6 bases, in that order; junction bases with no gene match: 15. The CDR3 has 16 amino acids. CDR1 is SQVTM and CDR2 is ANQGSEA in the germline V gene. The source of this sequence is an older man with acute or convalescent COVID-19. J is TRBJ2-2 and V is TRBV29-1; 8 bases match TRBD1. Sequencing was performed on peripheral blood. The CDR3 spells CSVTQLRQGTAGELFF. CDR3 DNA: TGCAGCGTCACTCAATTGCGACAGGGGACGGCCGGGGAGCTGTTTTTT.